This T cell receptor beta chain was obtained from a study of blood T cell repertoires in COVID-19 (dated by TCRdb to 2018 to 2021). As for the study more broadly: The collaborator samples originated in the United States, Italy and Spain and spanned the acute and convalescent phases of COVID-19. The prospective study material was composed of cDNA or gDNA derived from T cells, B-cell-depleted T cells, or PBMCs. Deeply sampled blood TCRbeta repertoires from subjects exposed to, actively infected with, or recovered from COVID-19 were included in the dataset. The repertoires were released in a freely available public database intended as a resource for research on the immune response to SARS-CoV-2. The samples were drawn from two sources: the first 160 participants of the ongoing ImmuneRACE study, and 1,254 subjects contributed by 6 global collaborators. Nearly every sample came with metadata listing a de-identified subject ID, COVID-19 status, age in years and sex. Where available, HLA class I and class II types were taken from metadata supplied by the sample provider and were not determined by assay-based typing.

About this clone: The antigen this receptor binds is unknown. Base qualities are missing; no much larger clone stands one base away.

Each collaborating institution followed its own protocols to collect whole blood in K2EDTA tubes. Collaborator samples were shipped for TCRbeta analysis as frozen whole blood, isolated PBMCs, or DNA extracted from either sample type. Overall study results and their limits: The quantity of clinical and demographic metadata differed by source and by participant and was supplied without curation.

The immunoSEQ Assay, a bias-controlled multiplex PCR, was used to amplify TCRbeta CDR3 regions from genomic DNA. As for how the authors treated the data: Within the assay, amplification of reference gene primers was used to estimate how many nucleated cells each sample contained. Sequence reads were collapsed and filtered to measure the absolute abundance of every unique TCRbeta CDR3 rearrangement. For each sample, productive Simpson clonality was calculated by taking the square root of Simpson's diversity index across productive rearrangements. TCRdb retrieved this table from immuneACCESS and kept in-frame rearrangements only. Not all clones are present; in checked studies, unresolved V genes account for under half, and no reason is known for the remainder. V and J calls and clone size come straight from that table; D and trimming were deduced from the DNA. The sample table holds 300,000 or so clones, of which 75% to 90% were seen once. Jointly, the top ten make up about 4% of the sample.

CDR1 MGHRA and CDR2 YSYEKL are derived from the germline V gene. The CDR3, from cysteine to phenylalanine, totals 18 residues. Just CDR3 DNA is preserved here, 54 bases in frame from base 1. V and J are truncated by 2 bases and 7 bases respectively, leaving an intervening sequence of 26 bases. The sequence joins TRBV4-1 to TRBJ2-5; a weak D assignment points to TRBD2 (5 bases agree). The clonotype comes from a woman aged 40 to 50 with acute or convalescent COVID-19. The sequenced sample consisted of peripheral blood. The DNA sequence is TGCGCCAGCAGCCAAACAACTCTCGCCGGGCCCGCCGAGGGGACCCAGTACTTC. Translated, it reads CASSQTTLAGPAEGTQYF.